Presented here are 14 T cell receptor beta chains from one specimen sequenced in a study of Graves' ophthalmopathy and Graves' hyperthyroidism (dated by TCRdb to the late 2010s). The data were produced on an Illumina HiSeq 2000. For repertoire sequencing, TCR beta CDR3 regions were amplified from RNA transcripts. HTBI primers and the Qiagen OneStep RT-PCR kit were used in a first-round RT-PCR, which was followed by a second-round multiplex PCR, size selection and purification. Through fastp at Q25 and MiXCR, TCRdb rebuilt clones from the public reads, retaining in-frame beta chains. CDR3 protein duplicates are merged, each entry listing the most common genes and DNA. The sample table records some 370,000 distinct CDR3 sequences; about 18% of these occur just once. The top ten clones comprise 2% to 3% of the sample. Input material: peripheral blood. The receptors come from an adult woman with stable Graves' hyperthyroidism.

This clonotype was seen ten or more times. The chain recombines TRBV20-1 with TRBJ2-5; TRBD2 aligns across 12 bases. The CDR3 is made up of 16 amino acids. After removal of 1 base from V and 2 bases from J, the junction contained 5 bases not matched to a gene. The V gene's germline CDR1 is DFQATT and CDR2 SNEGSKA (reference sequence). The CDR3 region has the DNA TGCAGTGCTAGAGGATTCGGACTAGCGGGACAAGAGACCCAGTACTTC. This encodes CSARGFGLAGQETQYF.

This clonotype came up many times. This chain joins TRBV20-1 and TRBJ1-2; 9 nucleotides agree with TRBD1. The CDR3 sequence is 13 residues long. CDR1 is DFQATT, CDR2 SNEGSKA, per germline (reference sequence). V lost 1 base and J lost 3; bases outside the gene matches: 0. The CDR3 bases are TGCAGTGCTAGAGGGGACAGGGACTATGGCTACACCTTC. As protein: CSARGDRDYGYTF.

DNA of the CDR3: TGTGCCAGCAGCTTAGGGACAGGGAGGGCTTTCTTT. Amino acids: CASSLGTGRAFF. V usage is TRBV7-2 and J usage is TRBJ1-1; 8 bases line up with TRBD1. This CDR3 comprises 12 residues. Germline loops: CDR1 SGHTA, CDR2 FQGNSA. V dropped 1 base and J dropped 11; count of bases not matched to a gene: 3.

This clonotype was observed at least ten times. The chain joins TRBV19 to TRBJ2-7, with 9 bases lining up with TRBD1. V was clipped by 5 bases and J by 0 bases; unmatched bases: 5. The CDR3 sequence is 15 residues long. CDR1 is LNHDA and CDR2 is SQIVND in the germline V gene (reference sequence). CDR3: CASSGRTGASYEQYF. CDR3 nucleotides: TGTGCCAGTAGTGGAAGGACAGGGGCCTCCTACGAGCAGTACTTC.

This clonotype was detected many times. A much more abundant neighbour one base away suggests this may be a read error. Here the CDR3 omits its conserved ending phenylalanine or tryptophan, so a read error is the likely source. V and J are TRBV7-8 and TRBJ1-2; maybe TRBD1 (6 bases). Germline assignment: CDR1 SGHVS and CDR2 FQNEAQ. CDR3 size: 13 residues. The germline V and J ends were trimmed by 5 bases and 6 bases, with 13 bases remaining between them. The DNA for the CDR3 is TGTGCCAGCAGCCAAGACAGGCTGGATGGCTACACCATC. It encodes CASSQDRLDGYTI.

This clonotype was observed many times. The chain recombines TRBV10-3 with TRBJ1-2; 7 bases align to TRBD1. This CDR3 is built from 15 residues. From germline, CDR1 is ENHRY and CDR2 SYGVKD. Trimming at V came to 4 bases and at J to 4 bases, leaving 9 bases not matched to a gene. The CDR3 spells CAISGPGAGGYGYTF. CDR3 sequence (DNA): TGTGCCATCAGTGGGCCGGGCGCAGGGGGCTATGGCTACACCTTC.

This clonotype was observed a single time. One base away lies a much larger clone, so this may be a sequencing read error. The chain links TRBV5-8 to TRBJ2-3; unclear D gene. CDR1 and CDR2 (germline): SGHTS, YDEGEE. Trimming cost V 9 bases and J 4 bases, with 18 bases left between them. CDR3 length: 14 residues. CDR3 region: CATRSNPGPDTQYF. The CDR3 DNA is TGTGCCACCCGATCGAACCCCGGCCCAGATACGCAGTATTTT.

This clonotype was observed at least ten times. The V and J genes are TRBV12-5 and TRBJ2-2; 7 bases agree with TRBD1. Germline loops: CDR1 LGHNT, CDR2 FRNRAP. V shed 6 bases, J shed 0 bases, and the junction held 16 bases outside the gene matches. The CDR3 covers 19 residues. In nucleotides, the CDR3 is TGTGCTAGTGGGTGGGACAGCAAGGACAAGTTCGCGAACACCGGGGAGCTGTTTTTT. Translation: CASGWDSKDKFANTGELFF.

This sequence joins TRBV25-1 and TRBJ2-1; 10 nucleotides agree with TRBD1. The V gene's germline CDR1 is MGHDK and CDR2 SYGVNS. V lost 8 bases to trimming and J lost 5 bases; unmatched junction nucleotides: 9. There are 15 residues in the CDR3. The CDR3 reads CASLGVGTGDNEQFF. The CDR3 DNA follows: TGTGCCAGCCTAGGGGTTGGGACAGGGGACAATGAGCAGTTCTTC.

This clonotype was picked up a small number of times. The chain has TRBV20-1 and TRBJ1-2; TRBD1 matches at 8 bases. From germline, CDR1 is DFQATT and CDR2 SNEGSKA (reference sequence). V gave up 6 bases and J gave up 4 bases; unmatched junction bases: 7. This CDR3 has 13 residues. CDR3 in amino acids: CSAQRTGRYGYTF. CDR3 bases: TGCAGTGCCCAAAGGACAGGGCGCTATGGCTACACCTTC.

In this sample, this clonotype turned up many times. Here the CDR3 reads CASSMTGMNTEAFF. CDR3 sequence (DNA): TGTGCCAGTAGCATGACAGGGATGAACACTGAAGCTTTCTTT. The chain is built from TRBV19 and TRBJ1-1; 7 bases match TRBD1. The germline gives CDR1 LNHDA, CDR2 SQIVND (reference sequence). The CDR3 runs to 14 residues. The trim removed 6 bases at V and 0 bases at J, leaving 4 bases unmatched.

At least ten counts were recorded for this clonotype. The rearrangement joins TRBV6-5 to TRBJ2-5, with TRBD2 as a possible D gene (6 bases). The germline CDR1 and CDR2 sequences are MNHEY and SVGAGI. The CDR3 is 15 residues long. Trimming took 0 bases from V and 5 from J, leaving 13 bases between them. The CDR3 DNA follows: TGTGCCAGCAGTTACTCGGGAGCGGGCCCCGAGACCCAGTACTTC. Protein: CASSYSGAGPETQYF.

V and J are TRBV10-3 and TRBJ2-4; D not resolved. Germline V lookup: CDR1 ENHRY, CDR2 SYGVKD. The CDR3 spans 14 residues. Between the trimmed V and J ends, which lost 3 bases and 1 base, there was a span of 7 bases. The CDR3 here is CAISDGRAKNIQYF. The CDR3 bases are TGTGCCATCAGTGACGGCAGGGCCAAAAACATTCAGTACTTC.

This clonotype was observed at least ten times. A read error may explain this, as a much larger clone is one base away. The rearrangement links TRBV28 to TRBJ1-5; D is unclear. This CDR3 has 15 amino acids. Germline values: CDR1 MDHEN, CDR2 SYDVKM. CDR3 residues: CASSPAEGFYQPRHF. The CDR3 DNA follows: TGTGCCAGCAGTCCAGCTGAGGGATTCTATCAGCCCCGGCATTTT.